Listed below are T cell receptor beta chains from one sample, sequenced in a study of human T cells and chemical hapten exposure. TCRdb called the RACE reads again in MiXCR, with one record for every CDR3 protein. The table has 70,000 or so distinct CDR3 sequences, 11% seen once. Sequencing used whole blood, obtained in connection with sensitization to the hapten diphenylcyclopropenone (DPC). These receptors all come from a woman aged 50 to 65 with alopecia areata. Some clones in this sample may be carry-over from other donors' samples. Each CDR3 is given with its conserved first and last residue. A D gene is named only where the DNA matches it firmly. Only some rows state a clone size, as once, few, many or a class for expanded clones.

many	14	NA	TRBV6-5	TRBJ2-7	TGTGCCAGCAGTTACTCGGGACCTTTCTACGAGCAGTACTTC	CASSYSGPFYEQYF
NA	13	NA	TRBV5-1	TRBJ1-4	TGCGCCAGCAGCTCGGACACCTATGAAAAACTGTTTTTT	CASSSDTYEKLFF
many	14	NA	TRBV12-3/TRBV12-4	TRBJ1-2	TGTGCCAGCAGTTTTCTCCAGGGGAAAGATGGCTACACCTTC	CASSFLQGKDGYTF
many	12	NA	TRBV28	TRBJ2-6	TGTGCCAGCCGAACTGGGGCCAACGTCCTGACTTTC	CASRTGANVLTF
many	14	TRBD1	TRBV19	TRBJ1-5	TGTGCCAGTAGTAGGGACAGAAGTTACCAGCCCCAGCATTTT	CASSRDRSYQPQHF
NA	13	NA	TRBV28	TRBJ1-1	TGTGCCAGCAGTTTATCCCCGCACCGAGAAGCTTTCTTT	CASSLSPHREAFF
few	15	TRBD1	TRBV6-2/TRBV6-3	TRBJ1-5	TGTGCCAGCAGTTACCACACAGGGGAAATTCAGCCCCAGCATTTT	CASSYHTGEIQPQHF
few	13	NA	TRBV12-3/TRBV12-4	TRBJ2-2	TGTGCCAGCAGTCCCCAAGTCACCGGGGAGCTGTTTTTT	CASSPQVTGELFF
few	14	NA	TRBV18	TRBJ1-5	TGTGCCAGCTCAGTGGGGGGTTTCAATCAGCCCCAGCATTTT	CASSVGGFNQPQHF
many	17	NA	TRBV12-3/TRBV12-4	TRBJ2-3	TGTGCCAGCAGTTTAGGTTATCGGCGACAGGGCACAGATACGCAGTATTTT	CASSLGYRRQGTDTQYF
many	14	NA	TRBV3-1	TRBJ2-3	TGTGCCAGCAGCCGGGGAATGGGCACAGATACGCAGTATTTT	CASSRGMGTDTQYF
few	13	NA	TRBV7-9	TRBJ1-1	TGTGCCAGCAGCTTCGACACCTACACTGAAGCTTTCTTT	CASSFDTYTEAFF
many	16	NA	TRBV28	TRBJ2-5	TGTGCCAGCAGTCTACCCGGCTGGGGAAGTCAAGAGACCCAGTACTTC	CASSLPGWGSQETQYF
NA	14	NA	TRBV3-1	TRBJ1-2	TGTGCCAGCAGCCACGGACAGCTAGTCTATGGCTACACCTTC	CASSHGQLVYGYTF
NA	16	NA	TRBV4-1	TRBJ2-5	TGCGCCAGCAGCCAGATTAATATGGGATTCCCAGAGACCCAGTACTTC	CASSQINMGFPETQYF
many	16	TRBD1	TRBV4-1	TRBJ1-4	TGCGCCAGCAGCCAAGCCCGCGGAGGGGGCGAGGAAAAACTGTTTTTT	CASSQARGGGEEKLFF